The 32 T cell receptor beta chains listed next were all sequenced from one sample in a study of cytomegalovirus exposure and HLA in healthy donors. In the PCR, 60 Vbeta and 13 Jbeta primers were used. Only in-frame clones appear in the TCRdb table, and some are missing; sequencing was by immunoSEQ multiplex PCR. The sample lists approximately 150,000 clones, over 70% occurring once. The sample was PBMCs. The receptor source for this set is a man under 40 in good health and CMV-seropositive.

This clone has a handful of counts. The chain joins TRBV2 to TRBJ1-5, with D possibly TRBD1 on 6 matching bases. V dropped 6 bases and J dropped 8 bases, with 14 bases sitting between them. Germline CDR1 is SNHLY and CDR2 is FYNNEI. The CDR3 has 13 residues. This CDR3 reads CASRLRGGEPQHF. DNA of the CDR3: TGTGCCAGCAGACTAAGGGGGGGAGAGCCCCAGCATTTT. The whole variable domain, filled in from reference TRBV2 and TRBJ1-5, reads EPEVTQTPSHQVTQMGQEVILRCVPISNHLYFYWYRQILGQKVEFLVSFYNNEISEKSEIFDDQFSVERPDGSNFTLKIRSTKLEDSAMYFCASRLRGGEPQHFGDGTRLSIL.

V usage is TRBV2 and J usage is TRBJ2-7; D unclear. The CDR3 sequence is 13 residues long. The germline gives CDR1 SNHLY, CDR2 FYNNEI. V was cut by 1 base and J by 6 bases, with 10 bases left in between. The CDR3 sequence is CASSEGDKSEQYF. CDR3 nucleotides: TGTGCCAGCAGTGAAGGTGACAAGTCCGAGCAGTACTTC.

The chain is built from TRBV6-6 and TRBJ2-1; no clear D. CDR3 length: 14 residues. Germline CDR1 is MNHNY and CDR2 is SVGAGI (reference sequence). Trimming took off 6 bases at V and 0 bases at J, with 9 bases between the two ends. CDR3 nucleotide sequence: TGTGCCAGCAGGGAGTCACGCTCCTACAATGAGCAGTTCTTC. It encodes CASRESRSYNEQFF.

This clone was seen a few times. The chain couples TRBV5-1 to TRBJ1-1; tentative D call: TRBD1 (5 bases). Germline lookup yields CDR1 SGHRS and CDR2 YFSETQ. This CDR3 is 14 amino acids long. The germline V and J ends were trimmed by 2 bases and 5 bases, with 13 bases remaining between them. For the CDR3, the DNA is TGCGCCAGCAGCTTACAGGTTACGGAAACTGAAGCTTTCTTT. This encodes CASSLQVTETEAFF.

This clone was counted a few times. The J gene is TRBJ1-1, the V gene TRBV27; D gene uncertain. Trimming stripped 0 bases from V and 0 bases from J, with 17 bases between. The CDR3 length is 18 residues. Germline values: CDR1 MNHEY, CDR2 SMNVEV (reference sequence). The CDR3 loop is CASSLSGVRETLNTEAFF. The CDR3 DNA reads TGTGCCAGCAGTTTATCAGGTGTGAGGGAAACCTTGAACACTGAAGCTTTCTTT.

Of note for this clone: Mismatch with germline at one junction end may stem from a read error. This chain links TRBV7-9 with TRBJ2-2; weak D call: TRBD2 (6 bases). The CDR3 loop spans 15 amino acids. Germline assignment: CDR1 SEHNR and CDR2 FQNEAQ (reference sequence). DNA of the CDR3: TGTTCCAGCAGATTTGCCGGGACTGCCACCGGGGAGCTGTTTTTT. It specifies CSSRFAGTATGELFF. Full variable domain (remainder filled in from reference TRBV7-9 and TRBJ2-2): DTGVSQNPRHKITKRGQNVTFRCDPISEHNRLYWYRQTLGQGPEFLTYFQNEAQLEKSRLLSDRFSAERPKGSFSTLEIQRTEQGDSAMYLCSSRFAGTATGELFFGEGSRLTVL.

This chain joins TRBV5-1 and TRBJ2-1; 10 bases agree with TRBD2. CDR1 is SGHRS and CDR2 is YFSETQ in the germline V gene. The CDR3 runs 14 residues. V was pared by 0 bases and J by 7 bases, with 1 base of the junction left unmatched. DNA of the CDR3: TGCGCCAGCAGCTTGGTACTAGCGGGGAATGAGCAGTTCTTC. Its translation: CASSLVLAGNEQFF.

The chain links TRBV19 to TRBJ2-7, with a tentative D call TRBD1 (5 bases). This CDR3 spans 14 amino acids. V was cut by 2 bases and J by 7 bases, with 15 bases left in between. Germline assignment: CDR1 LNHDA and CDR2 SQIVND (reference sequence). In nucleotides, the CDR3 is TGTGCCAGTAGTATATATCACAGGTACGGGGAGCAGTACTTC. The encoded protein is CASSIYHRYGEQYF. Supplemented by reference TRBV19 and TRBJ2-7, the full variable domain reads DGGITQSPKYLFRKEGQNVTLSCEQNLNHDAMYWYRQDPGQGLRLIYYSQIVNDFQKGDIAEGYSVSREKKESFPLTVTSAQKNPTAFYLCASSIYHRYGEQYFGPGTRLTVT.

In this sample, this clone turned up a few times. This chain joins TRBV7-8 and TRBJ2-6; tentative D call: TRBD1 (5 bases). The CDR3 totals 19 residues. CDR1 is SGHVS and CDR2 is FQNEAQ in the germline V gene. V was cut by 0 bases and J by 0 bases, with 15 bases left in between. The CDR3 reads CASSLARVQGLSGANVLTF. CDR3 coding DNA: TGTGCCAGCAGCTTAGCTCGGGTCCAGGGCCTCTCTGGGGCCAACGTCCTGACTTTC.

V gene TRBV6-4 combines with J gene TRBJ2-7; maybe TRBD2 (5 bases). V was trimmed by 2 bases and J by 7 bases, leaving 12 bases between them. The CDR3 length is 13 residues. Germline assignment: CDR1 MRHNA and CDR2 SNTAGT. The CDR3 DNA is TGTGCCAGCAGTGACGGCCCCTCGGGAGAGCAGTACTTC. Protein: CASSDGPSGEQYF.

The rearrangement links TRBV29-1 to TRBJ2-7, with D hard to call. The CDR3 contains 14 residues. Germline CDR1 SQVTM, CDR2 ANQGSEA. Trimming shortened V by 5 bases and J by 4 bases, and 18 bases separated the two germline ends. CDR3 in amino acids: CSVLFRGGNYEQYF. As DNA, the CDR3 is TGCAGCGTTTTGTTCCGAGGCGGAAATTACGAGCAGTACTTC.

The J gene is TRBJ2-3, the V gene TRBV6-5; 10 bases map to TRBD2. The CDR3 is 15 amino acids. From germline, CDR1 is MNHEY and CDR2 SVGAGI. After removal of 7 bases from V and 5 bases from J, the junction contained 9 bases not matched to a gene. CDR3 sequence reads: CASMVTSGMKDTQYF. The CDR3 region has the DNA TGTGCCAGCATGGTAACTAGCGGGATGAAAGATACGCAGTATTTT.

This clone was detected once. V and J are TRBV27 and TRBJ2-2; a weak D match, TRBD2 (6 bases). Trimming cost V 8 bases and J 5 bases, with 12 bases left between them. The CDR3 contains 13 residues. From germline, CDR1 is MNHEY and CDR2 SMNVEV (reference sequence). CDR3 DNA sequence: TGTGCCAGCCGGGGGAGACGTACCGGGGAGCTGTTTTTT. It codes for CASRGRRTGELFF.

The rearrangement links TRBV7-2 to TRBJ2-1; D is ambiguous. Trimming took off 6 bases at V and 6 bases at J, with 6 bases between the two ends. There are 11 residues in the CDR3. Germline V gene data show CDR1 as SGHTA and CDR2 as FQGNSA. CDR3 DNA sequence: TGTGCCAGCAGACAGTCCAATGAGCAGTTCTTC. Translated, it gives CASRQSNEQFF.

The rearrangement joins TRBV19 to TRBJ2-7, with 7 positions matching TRBD1. Germline CDR1 and CDR2: LNHDA and SQIVND (reference sequence). The CDR3 has 13 residues. V dropped 2 bases and J dropped 3; count of bases not matched to a gene: 1. CDR3 nucleotide sequence: TGTGCCAGTAGTATAAGGGACAGCTACGAGCAGTACTTC. This gives the protein CASSIRDSYEQYF. Using reference TRBV19 and TRBJ2-7 for the parts outside the CDR3, the full variable domain is DGGITQSPKYLFRKEGQNVTLSCEQNLNHDAMYWYRQDPGQGLRLIYYSQIVNDFQKGDIAEGYSVSREKKESFPLTVTSAQKNPTAFYLCASSIRDSYEQYFGPGTRLTVT.

This clone has a single count. V and J are TRBV10-1 and TRBJ2-7; 12 bases match TRBD2. CDR1 and CDR2 (germline): WNHNN, SYGVQD (reference sequence). The V and J ends lost 6 bases and 7 bases, in that order; junction bases with no gene match: 10. The CDR3 loop spans 15 amino acids. CDR3 nucleotide sequence: TGCGCCAGCAGCCTGGGACTAGCGGGCCCCCAGGAGCAGTACTTC. This codes for CASSLGLAGPQEQYF.

The V call is TRBV7-9, the J call TRBJ1-4; D is possibly TRBD1 (5 bases). Germline V gives CDR1 SEHNR, CDR2 FQNEAQ (reference sequence). The CDR3 runs 15 residues. V was pared by 5 bases and J by 4 bases, with 14 bases between. Here the CDR3 reads CASSGNRKDNEKLFF. In DNA form, the CDR3 reads TGTGCCAGCAGCGGGAACAGGAAAGATAATGAAAAACTGTTTTTT.

The chain is built from TRBV6-5 and TRBJ1-2; D is unresolved. Germline V gene data show CDR1 as MNHEY and CDR2 as SVGAGI. The germline V and J ends were trimmed by 6 bases and 8 bases, with 16 bases remaining between them. The CDR3 totals 13 residues. CDR3 in amino acids: CASRNDISEGYTF. The CDR3 DNA is TGTGCCAGCAGGAACGACATATCTGAGGGCTACACCTTC.

In DNA form, the CDR3 reads TGCGCCAGCAGTCCACTGACGAACACCGGGGAGCTGTTTTTT. Translation gives CASSPLTNTGELFF. V usage is TRBV10-2 and J usage is TRBJ2-2; D is uncertain. The V and J ends lost 5 bases and 0 bases respectively, with 7 bases between them. Germline lookup yields CDR1 WSHSY and CDR2 SAAADI. The CDR3 totals 14 residues.

V usage is TRBV11-2 and J usage is TRBJ2-7; no clear D gene. Between the trimmed V and J ends, which lost 4 bases and 5 bases, there was a span of 15 bases. This CDR3 contains 14 residues. CDR1 and CDR2 from the germline V gene are SGHAT and FQNNGV. The chain's CDR3 is CASSSSLFSDEQYF. The CDR3 nucleotides are TGTGCCAGCAGCTCTTCCCTTTTTTCCGACGAGCAGTACTTC.

The chain joins TRBV28 to TRBJ1-5, with 8 bases lining up with TRBD1. The CDR3 spans 15 residues. CDR1 is MDHEN and CDR2 is SYDVKM in the germline V gene. V dropped 2 bases and J dropped 3; count of bases not matched to a gene: 3. Here the CDR3 DNA reads TGTGCCAGCAGTTTAACAGGGGGATTCAATCAGCCCCAGCATTTT. It codes for CASSLTGGFNQPQHF.

This clone came up a few times. V gene TRBV30 combines with J gene TRBJ1-1; D is possibly TRBD1 (6 bases). Germline lookup yields CDR1 GTSNPN and CDR2 SVGIG (reference sequence). This CDR3 comprises 13 residues. V was shortened by 7 bases and J by 0 bases, with 12 bases between the two germline ends. The CDR3 here is CASDWGLNTEAFF. The CDR3 coding sequence is TGTGCCTCCGACTGGGGGCTGAACACTGAAGCTTTCTTT.

The CDR3: CASSEQGEYYEQYF. The CDR3 DNA sequence: TGTGCCAGCAGTGAACAGGGGGAGTACTACGAGCAGTACTTC. V and J are TRBV2 and TRBJ2-7, with 7 bases that match TRBD1. The CDR3 loop spans 14 amino acids. Germline-derived CDR1 and CDR2 are SNHLY and FYNNEI. With V trimmed by 2 bases and J by 3 bases, 4 bases remained unmatched.

The rearrangement uses TRBV27 and TRBJ2-7; D unclear. This CDR3 is built from 14 residues. Germline-derived CDR1 and CDR2 are MNHEY and SMNVEV (reference sequence). Trimming took off 4 bases at V and 0 bases at J, with 10 bases between the two ends. The CDR3 reads CASSYGRSSYEQYF. The CDR3, as DNA: TGTGCCAGCAGTTATGGCCGAAGCTCCTACGAGCAGTACTTC.

The V call is TRBV9, the J call TRBJ2-5; 7 bases line up with TRBD2. CDR1 and CDR2 from the germline V gene are SGDLS and YYNGEE. Unmatched junction bases numbered 3, after V lost 4 bases and J lost 3 bases. The CDR3 contains 13 residues. The CDR3 region has the DNA TGTGCCAGCAGCATAGGACTAGAAGAGACCCAGTACTTC. This gives the protein CASSIGLEETQYF.

The table lists this clone with a count of one. This sequence joins TRBV7-9 and TRBJ1-2; D uncertain. Germline-derived CDR1 and CDR2 are SEHNR and FQNEAQ (reference sequence). V was cut by 4 bases and J by 6 bases, with 15 bases left in between. The CDR3 is 14 amino acids. The CDR3: CASSSGGFGNGYTF. DNA of the CDR3: TGTGCCAGCAGCTCGGGTGGTTTTGGAAATGGCTACACCTTC.

The genes are TRBV6-5 and TRBJ1-5; TRBD1 is a possible D gene (6 bases). CDR3 length: 15 amino acids. Looked up from germline, CDR1 is MNHEY and CDR2 is SVGAGI. Trimming shortened V by 5 bases and J by 2 bases, and 13 bases separated the two germline ends. This CDR3 reads CASSTTGTGNQPQHF. Written as DNA, the CDR3 is TGTGCCAGCAGTACCACAGGGACGGGCAATCAGCCCCAGCATTTT.

This chain uses TRBV27 with TRBJ1-3; no firm D call. Trimming removed 4 bases from V and 4 bases from J, with 8 bases in between. The CDR3 totals 13 residues. From germline, CDR1 is MNHEY and CDR2 SMNVEV (reference sequence). CDR3 in DNA: TGTGCCAGCAGTTCCTCAGCGGGAAACACCATATATTTT. Amino acids: CASSSSAGNTIYF.

The chain combines TRBV19 with TRBJ2-5; weak D call: TRBD1 (6 bases). The CDR3 is 15 residues long. Germline CDR1 and CDR2: LNHDA and SQIVND (reference sequence). V was pared by 5 bases and J by 0 bases, with 13 bases between. In DNA form, the CDR3 reads TGTGCCAGTAGTGTTGCCGGGACATACCAAGAGACCCAGTACTTC. It yields the protein CASSVAGTYQETQYF. Full variable domain (missing parts from reference TRBV19 and TRBJ2-5): DGGITQSPKYLFRKEGQNVTLSCEQNLNHDAMYWYRQDPGQGLRLIYYSQIVNDFQKGDIAEGYSVSREKKESFPLTVTSAQKNPTAFYLCASSVAGTYQETQYFGPGTRLLVL.

The gene calls are TRBV19 and TRBJ1-5, with D possibly matching TRBD1 (5 bases). The germline V and J ends were trimmed by 5 bases and 0 bases, with 14 bases remaining between them. This CDR3 contains 16 residues. Germline CDR1 reads LNHDA; CDR2 reads SQIVND (reference sequence). The CDR3 spells CASSSEEGYSNQPQHF. The CDR3 DNA reads as TGTGCCAGTAGTTCCGAGGAGGGGTATAGCAATCAGCCCCAGCATTTT.

The chain links TRBV7-9 to TRBJ1-2; 9 bases fit TRBD1. V shed 5 bases and J 1 base; nucleotides not matched to a gene: 2. CDR3 length: 14 residues. CDR1 and CDR2 (germline): SEHNR, FQNEAQ (reference sequence). The CDR3 DNA sequence: TGTGCCAGCAGCCTGACAGGGGGTAACTATGGCTACACCTTC. This codes for CASSLTGGNYGYTF. Looking up the rest from reference TRBV7-9 and TRBJ1-2 gives the full variable domain: DTGVSQNPRHKITKRGQNVTFRCDPISEHNRLYWYRQTLGQGPEFLTYFQNEAQLEKSRLLSDRFSAERPKGSFSTLEIQRTEQGDSAMYLCASSLTGGNYGYTFGSGTRLTVV.

J is TRBJ1-1 and V is TRBV5-5; D gene ambiguous. Germline CDR1 and CDR2: SGHKS and YYEKEE (reference sequence). V was cut by 0 bases and J by 3 bases, with 9 bases left in between. The CDR3 loop spans 14 amino acids. The CDR3 spells CASSLDPGYTEAFF. The DNA of the CDR3 is TGTGCCAGCAGCTTGGATCCGGGGTACACTGAAGCTTTCTTT.